Shown below are 18 T cell receptor beta chains from a single sample sequenced in a study of PD-1 blockade in classical Hodgkin lymphoma. In every patient, relapse followed autologous stem cell transplantation, while exposure to brentuximab vedotin differed. This table comes from immunoSEQ multiplex PCR, and its TCRdb copy is limited to in-frame clones, with some not included. Altogether about 97,000 clones are present, over 70% being singletons, with the ten largest covering 12%. The sample was peripheral blood mononuclear cells (PBMCs), taken at baseline. Source of these receptors: a human donor with classical Hodgkin lymphoma.

J is TRBJ2-1 and V is TRBV11-3; TRBD2 matches 10 bases. The J segment lost 8 bases and the V segment lost 2 bases, leaving 12 bases of the junction unmatched. From germline, CDR1 is SGHNT and CDR2 YENEEA. This CDR3 contains 17 residues. In DNA, the CDR3 is TGTGCCAGCAGCTTATCCGGGACTAGCGAACCTGGGGATGAGCAGTTCTTC. Its translation is CASSLSGTSEPGDEQFF.

The rearrangement links TRBV7-8 to TRBJ2-7; 10 bases line up with TRBD2. J lost 3 bases, V lost 5 bases, and 16 bases had no gene match. CDR1 and CDR2 (germline): SGHVS, FQNEAQ. CDR3 size: 18 residues. The CDR3 reads CASSLAGGITSGIYEQYF. The CDR3, as DNA: TGTGCCAGCAGCCTCGCGGGGGGGATCACTAGCGGGATCTACGAGCAGTACTTC.

This chain links TRBV6-6 with TRBJ1-1; 7 bases map to TRBD1. The germline V gene has CDR1 MNHNY and CDR2 SVGAGI (reference sequence). The CDR3 totals 15 residues. V shed 6 bases and J 10 bases; nucleotides not matched to a gene: 17. CDR3 protein: CASRRQGGSRQGAFF. The CDR3 coding sequence is TGTGCCAGCAGACGACAGGGAGGGAGCCGTCAGGGAGCTTTCTTT.

The chain carries TRBV9 and TRBJ2-5, with D tentatively TRBD2 (5 bases). The CDR3 spans 14 residues. V lost 0 bases and J 7 bases, leaving 13 bases between the germline ends. Germline assignment: CDR1 SGDLS and CDR2 YYNGEE. The CDR3 bases are TGTGCCAGCAGCGTAGTGGGCACCGAGGGGACCCAGTACTTC. This encodes CASSVVGTEGTQYF.

The chain is built from TRBV27 and TRBJ2-7, with TRBD1 as a possible D gene (6 bases). This CDR3 is 15 amino acids long. Trimming took 2 bases from V and 7 from J, leaving 18 bases between them. CDR1 and CDR2 from the germline V gene are MNHEY and SMNVEV (reference sequence). The CDR3: CASSLQGSRGREQYF. CDR3 DNA: TGTGCCAGCAGTTTACAGGGGAGTAGAGGTCGGGAGCAGTACTTC.

This chain connects TRBV5-1 to TRBJ1-1; 9 positions agree with TRBD1. Looked up from germline, CDR1 is SGHRS and CDR2 is YFSETQ. V lost 3 bases to trimming and J lost 3 bases; unmatched junction nucleotides: 9. CDR3 length equals 16 residues. DNA of the CDR3: TGCGCCAGCAGCTACCAACAGGGGGCATTGGACACTGAAGCTTTCTTT. It translates to CASSYQQGALDTEAFF.

This chain joins TRBV18 and TRBJ2-3; D may be TRBD1 (6 bases). V was cut by 2 bases and J by 4 bases, with 13 bases left in between. This CDR3 comprises 15 residues. From germline, CDR1 is KGHSH and CDR2 LQKENI. The CDR3 spells CASSPGGARSDTQYF. The CDR3 nucleotides read TGTGCCAGCTCACCAGGGGGCGCACGCTCAGATACGCAGTATTTT.

V is TRBV5-1 and J is TRBJ1-1; D gene uncertain. The germline V gene encodes CDR1 SGHRS and CDR2 YFSETQ. The CDR3 length is 14 residues. V was shortened by 0 bases and J by 3 bases, with 9 bases between the two germline ends. CDR3 sequence reads: CASSLGFVYTEAFF. The CDR3, as DNA: TGCGCCAGCAGCTTGGGTTTTGTGTACACTGAAGCTTTCTTT. Complete variable domain (other parts from reference TRBV5-1 and TRBJ1-1): KAGVTQTPRYLIKTRGQQVTLSCSPISGHRSVSWYQQTPGQGLQFLFEYFSETQRNKGNFPGRFSGRQFSNSRSEMNVSTLELGDSALYLCASSLGFVYTEAFFGQGTRLTVV.

The V and J genes are TRBV5-4 and TRBJ2-5, with 8 bases identical to TRBD2. This CDR3 region has 15 residues. The germline V gene has CDR1 SGHNT and CDR2 YYREEE (reference sequence). V dropped 5 bases and J dropped 4; count of bases not matched to a gene: 10. CDR3 nucleotides: TGTGCCAGCAGTACGAGCGGGAGTGGGCTAGAGACCCAGTACTTC. Protein sequence: CASSTSGSGLETQYF.

This rearrangement joins TRBV10-3 to TRBJ2-7, with TRBD2 as a possible D gene (6 bases). Germline V lookup: CDR1 ENHRY, CDR2 SYGVKD. The CDR3 loop spans 13 amino acids. Trimming pared 8 bases from V and 0 bases from J, leaving 11 bases between. CDR3 nucleotides: TGTGCCATCGGGACGGGAGACTCCTACGAGCAGTACTTC. Amino acids: CAIGTGDSYEQYF.

The chain combines TRBV9 with TRBJ2-5; D tentatively reads TRBD1 or TRBD2 (5 bases each). Germline V lookup: CDR1 SGDLS, CDR2 YYNGEE. V was clipped by 4 bases and J by 1 base, with 11 bases between them. This CDR3 comprises 14 residues. CDR3 in DNA: TGTGCCAGCAGCATCCGGGACGTCCAAGAGACCCAGTACTTC. It is translated as CASSIRDVQETQYF.

The chain uses TRBV7-6 and TRBJ2-2, with D perhaps TRBD1 or TRBD2 (6 bases each). The germline gives CDR1 SGHVS, CDR2 FNYEAQ. The ends were cut back, 1 base at V and 13 bases at J, with 13 bases in the middle. The CDR3 runs to 13 residues. CDR3 amino acids: CASSLVFGGGLFF. CDR3 in DNA: TGTGCCAGCAGCTTAGTATTCGGGGGCGGGCTGTTTTTT.

The chain couples TRBV10-3 to TRBJ1-5, with a possible D match to TRBD1 (6 bases). Trimming took 4 bases from V and 6 from J, leaving 10 bases between them. The germline V gene encodes CDR1 ENHRY and CDR2 SYGVKD. The CDR3 totals 13 residues. The CDR3 DNA reads TGTGCCATCAGTGGGGGGGCCGGTCAGCCCCAGCATTTT. Protein: CAISGGAGQPQHF.

The chain uses TRBV6-6 and TRBJ1-1, with D tentatively TRBD1 (5 bases). The germline V and J ends were trimmed by 7 bases and 0 bases, with 12 bases remaining between them. CDR1 MNHNY and CDR2 SVGAGI come from the germline V gene (reference sequence). The CDR3 extends over 14 amino acids. In nucleotides, the CDR3 is TGTGCCAGCACCTTTTCGGGACTGAACACTGAAGCTTTCTTT. Translation gives CASTFSGLNTEAFF.

The V call is TRBV27, the J call TRBJ2-1; 10 bases line up with TRBD2. Germline V gene sequence: CDR1 MNHEY, CDR2 SMNVEV (reference sequence). The CDR3 is 14 residues long. The junction had 4 bases not matched to a gene; V was cut back by 3 bases and J by 8 bases. The CDR3 reads CASSLASGRYEQFF. CDR3 coding DNA: TGTGCCAGCAGTTTGGCTAGCGGGAGATATGAGCAGTTCTTC.

This chain uses TRBV5-1 with TRBJ2-7, with D uncertain. V was pared by 3 bases and J by 4 bases, with 5 bases between. Germline-derived CDR1 and CDR2 are SGHRS and YFSETQ. The CDR3 length is 11 residues. This CDR3 is CASSSAYEQYF. Here the CDR3 DNA reads TGCGCCAGCAGCTCCGCGTACGAGCAGTACTTC.

This chain links TRBV6-4 with TRBJ2-1; 8 bases are a match to TRBD2. Germline V gene lookup returns CDR1 MRHNA and CDR2 SNTAGT. The CDR3 covers 15 residues. With 4 bases clipped from V and 4 bases from J, the junction kept 6 bases outside the gene matches. CDR3 sequence reads: CASSGVAGSYNEQFF. The DNA for the CDR3 is TGTGCCAGCAGTGGAGTAGCGGGATCTTACAATGAGCAGTTCTTC.

A few counts support this clone. The rearrangement links TRBV7-2 to TRBJ1-5, with 9 nucleotides matching TRBD1. The CDR3 length is 15 residues. Germline values: CDR1 SGHTA, CDR2 FQGNSA. Losses at the gene ends were 5 bases for V and 8 bases for J; bases not matched to a gene: 10. In nucleotides, the CDR3 is TGTGCCAGCAGCGCCACAGGGGGCAAGAGGGAGCCCCAGCATTTT. Protein sequence: CASSATGGKREPQHF.